The sequence of this TCR beta chain was determined in a study of OX40 agonist ivuxolimab in advanced cancers. Study-wide results and limits: The investigators did not determine what antigen specificity the expanded peripheral T cells had.

With 4 bases removed from V and 7 bases from J, the gap between germline ends came to 23 bases. The CDR3 spans 17 residues. Germline V gives CDR1 SNHLY, CDR2 FYNNEI. Profiled with immunoSEQ multiplex PCR; TCRdb holds only in-frame clones, not every one. Among about 69,000 clones listed, approximately 93% were seen once. Only one count was recorded for this clone. Its target is unknown. The same CDR3 also results from other DNA sequences found in this sample. The TCR originated in an adult with an advanced solid tumor such as melanoma, head and neck, liver or kidney cancer. The rearrangement joins TRBV2 to TRBJ1-3; D is unresolved. This material consisted of CD4+ or CD8+ T cells sorted from blood, taken in a trial of the OX40 agonist ivuxolimab. CDR3 amino acids: CASSVLFTVGSGNTIYF. CDR3 bases: TGTGCCAGCAGTGTCTTGTTTACAGTTGGTTCGGGGAACACCATATATTTT.